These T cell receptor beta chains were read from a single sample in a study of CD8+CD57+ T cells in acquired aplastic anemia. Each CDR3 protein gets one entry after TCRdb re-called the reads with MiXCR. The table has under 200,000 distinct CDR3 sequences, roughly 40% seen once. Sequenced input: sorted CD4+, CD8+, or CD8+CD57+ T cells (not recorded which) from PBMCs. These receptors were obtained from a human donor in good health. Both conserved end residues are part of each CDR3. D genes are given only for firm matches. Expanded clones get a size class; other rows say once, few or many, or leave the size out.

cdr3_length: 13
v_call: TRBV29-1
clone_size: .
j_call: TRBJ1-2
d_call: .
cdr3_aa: CSLGGQGDYGYTF
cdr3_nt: TGCAGCTTGGGAGGACAAGGCGACTATGGCTACACCTTC

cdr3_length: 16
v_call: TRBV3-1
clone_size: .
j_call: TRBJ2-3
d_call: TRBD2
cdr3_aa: CASSQEVASGALTQYF
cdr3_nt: TGTGCCAGCAGCCAAGAGGTAGCTAGCGGGGCACTTACGCAGTATTTT

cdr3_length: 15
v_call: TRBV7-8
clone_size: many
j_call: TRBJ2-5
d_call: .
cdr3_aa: CASSLGGSSRETQYF
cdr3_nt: TGTGCCAGCAGCTTAGGGGGAAGTAGCAGAGAGACCCAGTACTTC

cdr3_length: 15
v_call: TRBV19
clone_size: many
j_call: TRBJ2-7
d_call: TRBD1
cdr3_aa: CASSIGTESSYEQYF
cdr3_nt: TGTGCCAGTAGTATCGGGACAGAGAGCTCCTACGAGCAGTACTTC

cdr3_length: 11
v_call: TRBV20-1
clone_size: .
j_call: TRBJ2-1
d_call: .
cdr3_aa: CSASKGHEQFF
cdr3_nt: TGCAGTGCTAGCAAGGGCCATGAGCAGTTCTTC

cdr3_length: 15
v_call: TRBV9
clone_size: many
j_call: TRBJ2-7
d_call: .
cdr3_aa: CASSVDYFSSYEQYF
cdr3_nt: TGTGCCAGCAGCGTGGACTATTTCAGCTCCTACGAGCAGTACTTC

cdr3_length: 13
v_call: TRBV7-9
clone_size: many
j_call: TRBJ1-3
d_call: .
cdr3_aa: CASSFPGGNTIYF
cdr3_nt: TGTGCCAGCAGCTTCCCGGGTGGAAACACCATATATTTT

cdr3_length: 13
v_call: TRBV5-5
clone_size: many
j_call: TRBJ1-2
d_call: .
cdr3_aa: CASSLLDGGGYTF
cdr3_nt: TGTGCCAGCAGCTTACTGGATGGGGGTGGCTACACCTTC

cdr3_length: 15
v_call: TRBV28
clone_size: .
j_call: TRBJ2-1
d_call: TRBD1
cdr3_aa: CASSLGDRGSNEQLF
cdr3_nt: TGTGCCAGCAGTTTAGGGGACAGGGGGTCCAATGAGCAGCTCTTC

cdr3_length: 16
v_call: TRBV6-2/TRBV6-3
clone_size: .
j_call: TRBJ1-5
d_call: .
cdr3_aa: CASSYSLQVSNQPQHF
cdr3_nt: TGTGCCAGCAGTTACTCTTTGCAGGTTAGCAATCAGCCCCAGCATTTT

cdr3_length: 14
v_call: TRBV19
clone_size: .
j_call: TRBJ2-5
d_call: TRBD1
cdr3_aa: CASSWGQNQETQYF
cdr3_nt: TGTGCCAGTAGTTGGGGACAGAACCAAGAGACCCAGTACTTC

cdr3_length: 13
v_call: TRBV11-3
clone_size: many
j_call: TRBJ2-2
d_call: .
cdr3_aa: CASSFGAAGELFF
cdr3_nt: TGTGCCAGCAGCTTCGGTGCGGCCGGGGAGCTGTTTTTT

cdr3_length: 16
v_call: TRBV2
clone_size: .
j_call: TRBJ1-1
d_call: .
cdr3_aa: CASSVWQGNWDTEAFF
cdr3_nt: TGTGCCAGCAGTGTCTGGCAGGGGAACTGGGACACTGAAGCTTTCTTT

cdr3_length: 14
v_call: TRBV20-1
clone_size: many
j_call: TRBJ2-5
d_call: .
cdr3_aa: CSARDRGLQETQYF
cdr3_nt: TGCAGTGCTAGAGATCGGGGACTCCAAGAGACCCAGTACTTC

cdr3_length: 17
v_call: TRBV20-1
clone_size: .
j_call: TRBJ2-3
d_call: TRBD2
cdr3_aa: CSAVPGLAGGGTDTQYF
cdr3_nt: TGCAGTGCTGTTCCGGGACTAGCGGGGGGCGGCACAGATACGCAGTATTTT

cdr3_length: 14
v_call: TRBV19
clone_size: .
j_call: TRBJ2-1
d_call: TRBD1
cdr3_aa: CASSSRTGGGEQFF
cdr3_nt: TGTGCCAGTAGTTCCCGGACAGGGGGGGGGGAGCAGTTCTTC

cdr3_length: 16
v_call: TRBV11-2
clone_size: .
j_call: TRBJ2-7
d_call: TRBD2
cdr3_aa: CAGRPLGLARTYEQYF
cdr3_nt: TGTGCCGGCAGACCATTGGGACTAGCGCGTACCTACGAGCAGTACTTC

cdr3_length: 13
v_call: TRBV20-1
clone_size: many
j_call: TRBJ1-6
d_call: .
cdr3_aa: CSARDKGNSPLHF
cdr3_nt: TGCAGTGCTAGAGATAAAGGAAATTCACCCCTCCACTTT

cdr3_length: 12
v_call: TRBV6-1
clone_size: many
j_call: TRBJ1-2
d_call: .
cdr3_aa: CASSVEYSGYTF
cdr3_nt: TGTGCCAGCAGTGTTGAATATTCTGGCTACACCTTC

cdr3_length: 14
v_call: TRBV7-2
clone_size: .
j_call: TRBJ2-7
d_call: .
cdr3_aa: CASSLGPRTYEQYF
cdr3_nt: TGTGCCAGCAGCTTAGGGCCCAGGACCTACGAGCAGTACTTC